This T cell receptor (beta chain) was identified during a study of T cell responses to AZD1222 COVID-19 vaccine (dated by TCRdb to the early 2020s). In the study overall: TCR sequencing covered 230 to 250 trial participants: nearly 210 given two doses of AZD1222 and about 26 given two doses of MenACWY control vaccine. Trial participants were enrolled by age into subgroups of 18-55, 56-69 and 70-plus years, and around 150, 29 and 61 TCR-sequenced participants, respectively, were included in these subgroups. Study-level results and caveats: A significant rise in spike-specific TCR breadth and depth was observed after two AZD1222 doses relative to day 0 and relative to MenACWY recipients. Reportedly, almost half of the unique spike-specific TCRs recognized epitopes lying outside the regions that are mutated in the B.1.351 and B.1.1.7 variants. Because no day 14 peak-response samples were available, the repertoires could be characterized only after the peak T cell response. The vaccine-associated CD4 TCRs covered the entire spike protein, and the dominant responses fell in regions 160-218 and 743-854. Conclusions about previously exposed vaccinees were limited because only six AZD1222 recipients were SARS-CoV-2 seropositive at baseline. The 56-69-year group was small, and its depth increase did not reach significance, likely because of low power. Most participants were white British and females outnumbered males, and the authors suggested that clonal diversity may have been underestimated.

Explained via the paper, the time point label denotes: about 28 days (+/-7) after the second vaccine dose. The meaning of the sample's treatment or condition label: meningococcal conjugate vaccine given as trial control. Samples from vaccinated people were obtained from the UK trials COV001 and COV002, which included a single-blind randomized controlled phase 2/3 trial of AZD1222 (ChAdOx1 nCoV-19) in healthy adults. Trial participant PBMC samples were collected at day 0 and day 28 after the second dose for TCRbeta chain sequencing. The CDR3 regions of human TCRbeta chains were analyzed by immunosequencing. The study's processing was this. Repertoire TCRs were checked for matches against a reference library of SARS-CoV-2-specific TCRs that had been generated using the MIRA antigen-specificity platform. Breadth was defined as the fraction of unique TCRs that were SARS-CoV-2-associated. Depth was defined as the fraction of total T cells that were SARS-CoV-2-associated. Using the MIRA data, every spike-specific TCR was mapped to the spike region that the TCR reacted to and assigned to either a CD4 or a CD8 class. Log10-transformed breadth and depth values were compared by one-way ANOVA with Sidak's multiple comparisons tests. TCRdb re-hosts the immuneACCESS table, in-frame sequences only. Its copies lack some clones; in the studies checked, an unresolved V gene accounts for under half of them, and the cause for the rest is not known. V, J and clone size were drawn from that table, and D and trimming were deduced from the DNA. The sample data list roughly 100,000 clones, and around nine tenths of these were observed just once. The ten largest clones capture over 3% of the sample.

From cysteine to phenylalanine, the CDR3 is 17 amino acids long. Of the read, only the CDR3 DNA is kept; its 51 bases are in frame from base 1. Trimming at the junction amounts to 1 base on V and 3 bases on J, and the germline ends lie 13 bases apart. CDR1 and CDR2 are drawn from the germline V gene: KGHSH, LQKENI. A word on this clone: What antigen it recognizes has not been identified. Base qualities are missing; no much larger clone stands one base away.

This clonotype was obtained from an adult who received the MenACWY meningococcal vaccine as a control. This specimen was peripheral blood, taken 28 days after the second dose of the MenACWY control vaccine. The chain couples TRBV18 to TRBJ1-6; the D segment could be TRBD1, given 5 matching bases. The DNA sequence is TGTGCCAGCTCACCACAGGGACCAGAATACTATAATTCACCCCTCCACTTT. Its coded protein is CASSPQGPEYYNSPLHF. The CDR3 plus the reference TRBV18 and TRBJ1-6 genes for the other parts give the full variable domain: NAGVMQNPRHLVRRRGQEARLRCSPMKGHSHVYWYRQLPEEGLKFMVYLQKENIIDESGMPKERFSAEFPKEGPSILRIQQVVRGDSAAYFCASSPQGPEYYNSPLHFGNGTRLTVT.